This entry features one T cell receptor beta chain sequence. TCRdb re-called the 5' RACE reads and gives one entry per CDR3 protein, without DNA. This sample contains under 200,000 distinct CDR3 sequences. The data stem from a study of monozygotic twins with inflammatory bowel disease. Germline V gene lookup returns CDR1 MNHNS and CDR2 SASEGT. The CDR3 runs 14 residues. This clonotype originated in a human donor with ulcerative colitis or Crohn's disease, or a healthy co-twin of an affected twin (not recorded which). The sample was blood. This chain joins TRBV6-1 and TRBJ2-1; there is no DNA to check the TCRdb D call of TRBD2. CDR3 sequence reads: CASSGFRGGNEQFF.